The entry below gives a single T cell receptor beta chain sequence along with its context. Measured with immunoSEQ multiplex PCR; TCRdb has only the in-frame clones, and not every one. The repertoire consists of approximately 980,000 clones, with around three quarters occurring once and the leading ten covering around 1.5%. This CDR3 comprises 14 residues. Trimming stripped 7 bases from V and 5 bases from J, with 17 bases between. Germline loops: CDR1 SGHTA, CDR2 FQGNSA. The sample belongs to a study of shared clonotypes between healthy human individuals. Sequences were obtained from memory CD4+ T cells sorted from blood. Stated subset: CD45RA-negative fraction. V gene TRBV7-2 combines with J gene TRBJ2-5; D is possibly TRBD2 (6 bases). This sequence was found in a man in his late teens or twenties in good health. CDR3 coding DNA: TGTGCCAGCACCCAGGACGGGAGACACGAGACCCAGTACTTC. Its protein is CASTQDGRHETQYF.